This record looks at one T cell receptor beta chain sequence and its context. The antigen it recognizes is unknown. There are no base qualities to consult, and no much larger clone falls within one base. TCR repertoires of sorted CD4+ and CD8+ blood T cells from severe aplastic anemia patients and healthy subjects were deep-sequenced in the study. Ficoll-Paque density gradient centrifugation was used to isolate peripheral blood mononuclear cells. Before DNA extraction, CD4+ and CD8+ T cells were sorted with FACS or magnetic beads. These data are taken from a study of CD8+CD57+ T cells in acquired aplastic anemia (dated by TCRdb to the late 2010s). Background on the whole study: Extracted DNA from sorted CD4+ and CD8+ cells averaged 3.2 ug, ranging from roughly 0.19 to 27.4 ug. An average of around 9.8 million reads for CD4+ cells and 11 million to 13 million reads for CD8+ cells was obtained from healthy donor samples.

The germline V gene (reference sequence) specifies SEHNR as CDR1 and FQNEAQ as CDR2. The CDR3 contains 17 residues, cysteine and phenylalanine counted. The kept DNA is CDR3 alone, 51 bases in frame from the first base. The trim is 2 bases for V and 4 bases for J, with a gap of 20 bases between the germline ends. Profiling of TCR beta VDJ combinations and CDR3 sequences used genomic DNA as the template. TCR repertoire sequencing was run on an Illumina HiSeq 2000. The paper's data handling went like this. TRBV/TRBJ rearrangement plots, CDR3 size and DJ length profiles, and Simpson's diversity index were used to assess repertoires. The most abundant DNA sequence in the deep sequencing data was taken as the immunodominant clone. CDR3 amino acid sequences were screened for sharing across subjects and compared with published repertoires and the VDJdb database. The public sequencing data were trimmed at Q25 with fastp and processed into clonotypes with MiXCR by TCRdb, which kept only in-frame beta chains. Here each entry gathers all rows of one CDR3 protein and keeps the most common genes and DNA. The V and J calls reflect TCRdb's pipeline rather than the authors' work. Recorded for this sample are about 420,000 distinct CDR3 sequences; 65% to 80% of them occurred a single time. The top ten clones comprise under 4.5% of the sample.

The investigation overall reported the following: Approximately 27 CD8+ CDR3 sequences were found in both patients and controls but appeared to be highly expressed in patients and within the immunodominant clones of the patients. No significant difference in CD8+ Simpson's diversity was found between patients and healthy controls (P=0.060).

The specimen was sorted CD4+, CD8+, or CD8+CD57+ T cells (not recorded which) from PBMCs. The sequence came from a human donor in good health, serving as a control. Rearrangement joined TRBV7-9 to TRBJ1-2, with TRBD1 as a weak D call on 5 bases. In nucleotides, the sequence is TGTGCCAGCAGCTTAATGAGGCGACGGGGGAATGCCTATGGCTACACCTTC. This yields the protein CASSLMRRRGNAYGYTF.